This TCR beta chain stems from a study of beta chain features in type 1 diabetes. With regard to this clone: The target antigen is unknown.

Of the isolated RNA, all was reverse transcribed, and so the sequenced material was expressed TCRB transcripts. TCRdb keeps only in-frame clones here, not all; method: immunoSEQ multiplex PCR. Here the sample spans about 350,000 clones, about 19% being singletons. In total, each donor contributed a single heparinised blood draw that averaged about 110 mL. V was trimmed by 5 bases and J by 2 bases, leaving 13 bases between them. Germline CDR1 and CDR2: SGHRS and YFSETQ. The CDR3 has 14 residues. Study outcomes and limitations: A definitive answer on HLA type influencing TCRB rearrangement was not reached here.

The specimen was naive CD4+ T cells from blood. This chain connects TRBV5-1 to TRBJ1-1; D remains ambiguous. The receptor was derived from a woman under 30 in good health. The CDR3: CASRRQETNTEAFF. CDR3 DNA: TGCGCCAGCAGGAGACAAGAAACTAACACTGAAGCTTTCTTT.